This T cell receptor beta chain was found in a study of radiotherapy plus CTLA-4 blockade in lung cancer (dated 2018 in TCRdb). General notes on the study: Among enrolled patients, 15% to 20% had an objective response and around 33% reached disease control.

The germline V gene (reference sequence) sets CDR1 to MNHEY and CDR2 to SMNVEV. The germline V end is reduced by 5 bases and the J end by 3 bases; junction bases left unmatched: 2. The cysteine opens and the phenylalanine closes a CDR3 of 13 amino acids. Only the CDR3 DNA stays, 39 bases, in frame from base 1. The study evaluated CTLA-4 blockade (ipilimumab) given together with focal radiation therapy in patients who had chemo-refractory metastatic non-small-cell lung cancer. Libraries were built with the immunoSEQ multiplex PCR assay. TCRdb re-hosts the immuneACCESS table, in-frame sequences only. Its copies lack some clones; in the studies checked, an unresolved V gene accounts for under half of them, and the cause for the rest is not known. The table for this sample lists 65,000 to 100,000 clones; 80% to 85% of them were counted only once. The ten largest clonotypes hold 0.65% to 0.95% of the sample.

Here is what the overall study found, with its caveats: After treatment with radiotherapy and ipilimumab, TCR clones that originated in tumors expanded in peripheral blood. Early dynamic changes in blood T cell clones, together with increased serum interferon-beta after radiation, were reported as the strongest predictors of response.

In regard to this clone: The antigen it binds to is not known. The input lacks base qualities; no much larger clone sits a single base away.

The rearrangement combines TRBV27 with TRBJ1-1; 8 bases in the middle match TRBD1. The receptor was isolated from a human donor with non-small cell lung cancer who had stable disease on radiotherapy plus ipilimumab. The input for sequencing was peripheral blood, taken from a patient treated with radiotherapy plus ipilimumab. The CDR3 sequence is CASSPDRDTEAFF. The base sequence is TGTGCCAGCAGTCCGGACAGGGACACTGAAGCTTTCTTT.